This record covers a single T cell receptor beta chain. The antigen this receptor binds is unknown. No per-base quality is available; no much larger clone lies one base away. The sample is drawn from a study of blood T cells in healthy people across ages (dated by TCRdb to between 2015 and 2016). Turning to the overall study: In model experiments, template switching captured about one uniquely barcoded TCR beta cDNA molecule for every two T cells. Age-related changes in TCR beta repertoire diversity were measured in the study by deep sequencing normalized with unique cDNA molecular identifiers. The donors were divided into four age groups: young (average approximately 17 years), middle-aged (roughly 42), aged (about 56) and long-lived (about 80). To avoid experimental bias, donors of different ages were spread randomly across the sequencing lanes. The study analyzed two additional independent replicas of 1 million unique cDNA reads from the same blood draw for two donors, one aged 18 to 30 and one aged 80 or older.

The paper as a whole reports these results and caveats: The long-lived group showed more naive CD4+ T cells, fewer expanded clones and increased TCR diversity than the aged group, suggesting age selection. Estimates of total diversity from one million sequenced T cells were regarded as lower bounds and underestimates. Observed TCR beta diversity correlated strongly with the percentage of naive T cells measured by flow cytometry. Because donor CMV infection status was unknown, age-related changes in expanded clonotypes were potentially confounded. Observed TCR beta diversity per million T cells fell roughly linearly with age, and a significant reduction was already apparent by age around 39. Because profiling used bulk unsorted PBMCs, naive and antigen-experienced compartments could not be compared conclusively.

The library was generated by 5' RACE. TCRdb lists the instrument as Illumina HiSeq 2500. A second PCR of about 7 to 12 cycles was run with a J-beta primer mix and a sample-barcoded 5' primer. Each TCR beta cDNA molecule received a unique molecular identifier from a template-switch 5' adaptor carrying 12 random nucleotides. At least 2.5 million CDR3-containing paired-end reads were obtained from each sample. First-strand cDNA synthesis was performed from all RNA using the Mint cDNA synthesis kit, with priming by a TRBC-specific oligonucleotide. All cDNA was treated with uracil-DNA glycosylase and then went through a first 18-cycle PCR with the universal primers M1SS and BC2_uni_R. Per the source publication's procedure: Normalization of each sample was performed by random selection of 1 million high-quality reads, each carrying a distinct molecular identifier. Instead of being binned into consensus sequences, reads that shared molecular identifiers were thrown out. MiTCR, with a Q25 quality threshold and the strictest error-elimination algorithm, was used for CDR3 identification, clonotype clustering and error correction. A nonparametric unseen species model with Euler transformation was used to estimate lower-bound total TCR beta diversity. TCRdb reprocessing: public reads trimmed at Q25 with fastp, clones called with MiXCR, in-frame beta chains kept. Every distinct CDR3 protein forms one entry, paired with its most common genes and DNA. TCRdb, not the authors, supplied the V and J calls. Here the sample has roughly 1,800,000 distinct CDR3 sequences; about 50% occur a single time. The top ten clones comprise approximately 2.1% of the sample.

The CDR3 numbers 16 residues from cysteine through phenylalanine. The DNA shown is the 48-base CDR3, in frame from base 1. The germline V gene (reference sequence) provides CDR1 LNHNV and CDR2 YYDKDF. V is pruned by 3 bases and J by 4 bases, leaving 7 bases of the junction without a gene match. Systemically healthy Caucasian individuals from Russia, around 39 in total and aged about 6 to 90 years, were included as donors. Each donor gave 8 to 10 milliliters of peripheral blood, collected into EDTA-treated Vacutainer tubes. Ficoll-Paque density-gradient centrifugation was used to isolate PBMCs, with at least 6.5 million per sample. Total RNA, at least 6 micrograms per sample, was extracted from PBMCs with Trizol reagent. For every donor, an aliquot of PBMCs went through flow cytometry to measure the percentages of naive CD45RAhigh/CD27high T cells.

The TCR originated in a woman aged 40-49 years in good health. Input material: blood. The V gene is TRBV15 and the J gene is TRBJ1-5; 9 bases in the junction line up with TRBD1. CDR3 loop: CATSREFGQGNQPQHF. The DNA is as follows: TGTGCCACCAGCAGGGAATTTGGACAGGGGAATCAGCCCCAGCATTTT.